One sample yielded the 25 T cell receptor beta chains listed below, sequenced in a study of T cell responses to AZD1222 COVID-19 vaccine. Sequenced by immunoSEQ multiplex PCR; TCRdb stores in-frame clones only, minus some. Of roughly 170,000 clones in the sample, approximately 86% were seen once. The specimen comprised peripheral blood, sampled on day 0 of AZD1222 vaccination. The receptors stem from an adult in good health.

The CDR3 sequence: CASSEYGEAFF. The CDR3 DNA sequence: TGTGCCAGCAGTGAATACGGCGAGGCTTTCTTT. The chain carries TRBV2 and TRBJ1-1; D is unclear. Germline V gene data show CDR1 as SNHLY and CDR2 as FYNNEI. The CDR3 length is 11 residues. V lost 2 bases and J lost 11, with 9 bases in between.

J is TRBJ1-1 and V is TRBV7-9, with D unclear. The CDR3 runs to 14 residues. Germline CDR1 SEHNR, CDR2 FQNEAQ (reference sequence). Trimming took 6 bases from V and 6 from J, leaving 17 bases between them. The CDR3 sequence is CASRATTGIAEAFF. Written as DNA, the CDR3 is TGTGCCAGCAGGGCCACAACTGGGATCGCTGAAGCTTTCTTT. Based on the CDR3 plus reference TRBV7-9 and TRBJ1-1, the full variable domain is DTGVSQNPRHKITKRGQNVTFRCDPISEHNRLYWYRQTLGQGPEFLTYFQNEAQLEKSRLLSDRFSAERPKGSFSTLEIQRTEQGDSAMYLCASRATTGIAEAFFGQGTRLTVV.

The gene calls are TRBV6-5 and TRBJ2-3; 11 bases are a match to TRBD2. J lost 1 base, V lost 6 bases, and 0 bases had no gene match. Germline CDR1 MNHEY, CDR2 SVGAGI. The CDR3 loop spans 14 amino acids. CDR3 residues: CASRGLAGTDTQYF. The CDR3 nucleotides are TGTGCCAGCAGGGGACTAGCGGGCACAGATACGCAGTATTTT.

The chain is built from TRBV6-5 and TRBJ2-7; D unresolved. This CDR3 is 14 amino acids long. Germline values: CDR1 MNHEY, CDR2 SVGAGI. Trimming removed 5 bases at V and 0 bases at J, with 11 bases between. This CDR3 is CASSLQGISYEQYF. The CDR3 coding sequence is TGTGCCAGCAGTCTACAAGGGATCTCCTACGAGCAGTACTTC.

This chain connects TRBV10-2 to TRBJ2-7; 13 nucleotides align to TRBD2. Trimming took 2 bases from V and 3 from J; bases not matched to a gene: 1. The CDR3 length is 15 residues. The V gene's germline CDR1 is WSHSY and CDR2 SAAADI. DNA for the CDR3: TGCGCCAGCAGTGAGGGACTAGCGGGAGTCTACGAGCAGTACTTC. As protein: CASSEGLAGVYEQYF.

The V and J genes are TRBV6-5 and TRBJ2-5; D remains unclear. Per the germline V gene, CDR1 is MNHEY and CDR2 is SVGAGI. CDR3 length: 15 amino acids. Trimming cost V 6 bases and J 0 bases, with 14 bases left between them. The DNA for the CDR3 is TGTGCCAGCAGCTTCAACAGCTTATACCAAGAGACCCAGTACTTC. Translation gives CASSFNSLYQETQYF.

The chain couples TRBV4-1 to TRBJ2-7, with 7 bases fitting TRBD1. The V gene's germline CDR1 is MGHRA and CDR2 YSYEKL. The CDR3 is 16 amino acids. V was clipped by 3 bases and J by 5 bases; unmatched bases: 13. For the CDR3, the DNA is TGCGCCAGCAGCCACCGGGCCCGGACAGGTCTTGACGAGCAGTACTTC. Its translation: CASSHRARTGLDEQYF.

This clone was counted once. The V and J genes are TRBV5-4 and TRBJ1-1; D might be TRBD1 (6 bases). Trimming stripped 4 bases from V and 3 bases from J, with 7 bases between. The CDR3 has 12 residues. CDR1 is SGHNT and CDR2 is YYREEE in the germline V gene (reference sequence). The CDR3 coding sequence is TGTGCCAGCAGCGGGGGCTACACTGAAGCTTTCTTT. It encodes CASSGGYTEAFF. The complete variable domain, with remaining parts taken from reference TRBV5-4 and TRBJ1-1, reads ETGVTQSPTHLIKTRGQQVTLRCSSQSGHNTVSWYQQALGQGPQFIFQYYREEENGRGNFPPRFSGLQFPNYSSELNVNALELDDSALYLCASSGGYTEAFFGQGTRLTVV.

This sequence joins TRBV19 and TRBJ2-1, with TRBD1 matching over 10 bases. CDR3 length: 13 residues. The germline V gene encodes CDR1 LNHDA and CDR2 SQIVND (reference sequence). V was pared by 9 bases and J by 7 bases, with 6 bases of the junction left unmatched. CDR3 DNA sequence: TGTGCCAGGCCGGGACAGGGGTGGAATGAGCAGTTCTTC. Translation: CARPGQGWNEQFF.

The rearrangement links TRBV29-1 to TRBJ1-1, with 9 bases aligning to TRBD1. The CDR3 loop spans 13 amino acids. CDR1 and CDR2 (germline): SQVTM, ANQGSEA. Trimming took 6 bases from V and 3 from J; bases not matched to a gene: 5. The DNA of the CDR3 is TGCAGCGTAGTACAGGGGGCATACACTGAAGCTTTCTTT. This sequence encodes CSVVQGAYTEAFF.

This chain uses TRBV20-1 with TRBJ1-2; possibly TRBD1 for D (6 bases). CDR3 length equals 11 residues. Trimming shortened V by 7 bases and J by 6 bases, and 12 bases separated the two germline ends. Per the germline V gene, CDR1 is DFQATT and CDR2 is SNEGSKA (reference sequence). CDR3 bases: TGCAGTGTAGGGGGAACGCATGGCTACACCTTC. Its protein is CSVGGTHGYTF.

V usage is TRBV7-9 and J usage is TRBJ2-5; 10 positions agree with TRBD2. CDR1 and CDR2 from the germline V gene are SEHNR and FQNEAQ (reference sequence). Trimming cost V 2 bases and J 5 bases; bases outside gene matches: 8. The CDR3 totals 16 residues. In DNA, the CDR3 is TGTGCCAGCAGCTTAAGCGTTAGGACTAGCGGTGAGACCCAGTACTTC. Translation: CASSLSVRTSGETQYF.

This chain uses TRBV11-1 with TRBJ2-1, with 9 bases lining up with TRBD1. From germline, CDR1 is SGHAT and CDR2 FQDESV (reference sequence). The CDR3 extends over 14 amino acids. The V gene end was trimmed by 5 bases and the J gene end by 8 bases; junction bases not matched to a gene: 7. DNA of the CDR3: TGTGCCAGCAGCCCCAGGGACAGGGACCATGAGCAGTTCTTC. Encoded protein: CASSPRDRDHEQFF.

The chain joins TRBV6-5 to TRBJ1-4; D ambiguous. CDR3 length equals 12 residues. Germline CDR1 is MNHEY and CDR2 is SVGAGI. With 2 bases removed from V and 16 bases from J, the gap between germline ends came to 14 bases. This CDR3 reads CASSYGSYGEFF. Written as DNA, the CDR3 is TGTGCCAGCAGTTACGGCTCCTACGGGGAGTTTTTT.

The chain has TRBV6-5 and TRBJ1-1; a weak D match, TRBD1 (5 bases). V was clipped by 7 bases and J by 4 bases, with 16 bases between them. Germline lookup yields CDR1 MNHEY and CDR2 SVGAGI. The CDR3 has 14 residues. The CDR3 reads CASTTLGGSTEAFF. For the CDR3, the DNA is TGTGCCAGCACCACCCTGGGGGGGAGCACTGAAGCTTTCTTT.

V usage is TRBV19 and J usage is TRBJ1-6; 7 bases line up with TRBD1. Germline CDR1 reads LNHDA; CDR2 reads SQIVND (reference sequence). The J segment lost 7 bases and the V segment lost 4 bases, leaving 4 bases of the junction unmatched. This CDR3 has 14 amino acids. CDR3 nucleotide sequence: TGTGCCAGTAGTAGGGACAGCCAAAATTCACCCCTCCACTTT. As protein: CASSRDSQNSPLHF.

The V and J genes are TRBV6-6 and TRBJ2-2; D gene uncertain. The CDR3 has 13 residues. CDR1 is MNHNY, CDR2 SVGAGI, per germline (reference sequence). V shed 4 bases and J shed 1 base, with 4 bases lying between them. The CDR3 loop reads CASSWQNTGELFF. The CDR3 DNA follows: TGTGCCAGCAGTTGGCAGAACACCGGGGAGCTGTTTTTT.

The CDR3 spells CASSLGGLGADEAFF. DNA for the CDR3: TGTGCCAGCAGCTTAGGAGGGCTCGGGGCAGATGAAGCTTTCTTT. The J gene is TRBJ1-1, the V gene TRBV11-2, with a possible D match to TRBD1 (5 bases). The CDR3 has 15 amino acids. Germline CDR1 is SGHAT and CDR2 is FQNNGV. V dropped 1 base and J dropped 7 bases, with 16 bases sitting between them.

The chain combines TRBV6-5 with TRBJ2-5; TRBD1 matches at 11 bases. CDR1 MNHEY and CDR2 SVGAGI come from the germline V gene. The CDR3 runs 14 residues. V trimming: 6 bases; J trimming: 4 bases; junction bases outside the gene matches: 4. CDR3 residues: CASRDRGRGETQYF. The CDR3 coding sequence is TGTGCCAGCAGGGACAGGGGGCGCGGAGAGACCCAGTACTTC.

CDR3 DNA: TGTGCCAGCAGTATAGGGGGGCCCACAGATACGCAGTATTTT. Amino acid sequence: CASSIGGPTDTQYF. The V and J genes are TRBV2 and TRBJ2-3; D tentatively fits TRBD1 or TRBD2 (6 bases each). Germline CDR1 reads SNHLY; CDR2 reads FYNNEI. Between the trimmed V and J ends, which lost 5 bases and 2 bases, there was a span of 11 bases. This CDR3 has 14 amino acids.

The sample holds one count of this clone. The J gene is TRBJ1-2, the V gene TRBV11-2; possible D gene TRBD1, 5 bases. V was clipped by 5 bases and J by 7 bases, with 20 bases between them. Germline V lookup: CDR1 SGHAT, CDR2 FQNNGV. The CDR3 is made up of 15 amino acids. In nucleotides, the CDR3 is TGTGCCAGCAGCCCCGGTTTGACGGAGGGGTCTGGCTACACCTTC. Translated: CASSPGLTEGSGYTF.

V and J are TRBV7-2 and TRBJ2-5; the match to TRBD2 covers 14 bases. V lost 4 bases and J lost 3; bases outside the gene matches: 10. This CDR3 region has 18 residues. Germline V CDR1 and CDR2: SGHTA, FQGNSA. The CDR3 nucleotides read TGTGCCAGCAGCTGGGGACTAGCGGGAGTGTTGTTAGAAGAGACCCAGTACTTC. Amino acid sequence: CASSWGLAGVLLEETQYF.

The chain has TRBV7-9 and TRBJ1-1; D unclear. There are 14 residues in the CDR3. Trimming shortened V by 5 bases and J by 3 bases, and 13 bases separated the two germline ends. The germline CDR1 and CDR2 sequences are SEHNR and FQNEAQ (reference sequence). CDR3 sequence reads: CASSPTASYTEAFF. CDR3 nucleotides: TGTGCCAGCAGCCCCACGGCATCATACACTGAAGCTTTCTTT. Together with reference TRBV7-9 and TRBJ1-1, the CDR3 gives the full variable domain: DTGVSQNPRHKITKRGQNVTFRCDPISEHNRLYWYRQTLGQGPEFLTYFQNEAQLEKSRLLSDRFSAERPKGSFSTLEIQRTEQGDSAMYLCASSPTASYTEAFFGQGTRLTVV.

The chain recombines TRBV3-1 (or the pseudogene TRBV3-2) with TRBJ2-2; no clear D. Per germline, CDR1 LGHDT and CDR2 YNNKEL (reference sequence). This CDR3 is built from 12 residues. Deletions cut 2 bases from V and 6 bases from J, with 4 bases between. CDR3 coding DNA: TGTGCCAGCAGCCAATCGGCCGGGGAGCTGTTTTTT. Residues: CASSQSAGELFF.

The CDR3 DNA reads TGCGCCAGCAGCTCCGAGCCGGGACAGAGTAATTCACCCCTCCACTTT. Translated, it gives CASSSEPGQSNSPLHF. V is TRBV5-1 and J is TRBJ1-6; 7 bases map to TRBD1. This CDR3 spans 16 amino acids. V lost 3 bases and J lost 6; bases outside the gene matches: 9. Germline V CDR1 and CDR2: SGHRS, YFSETQ.